The 27 T cell receptor beta chains listed next were all sequenced from one sample in a study of molecular identifiers for immune sequencing clone quantification. TCRdb used MiXCR to reprocess the PCR reads, holding one entry per CDR3 protein. Counted here are some 100,000 distinct CDR3 sequences, approximately 40% occurring once; the ten biggest clones make up around 3.9%. Material for sequencing was naive CD8+ T cells from blood, with Jurkat cell RNA spiked in. Stated subset: FACS-sorted CD8+CD4-CCR7+CD45RA+ naive T cells. Receptor source: a human donor in good health. Some libraries in this study had Jurkat cell RNA spiked in.

This clonotype was detected a few times. V is TRBV4-1 and J is TRBJ1-6; TRBD1 might be the D (5 bases). Germline V gene data show CDR1 as MGHRA and CDR2 as YSYEKL. This CDR3 is built from 15 residues. Trimming removed 2 bases from V and 8 bases from J, with 13 bases in between. The CDR3 DNA reads TGCGCCAGCAGCCAATGGTGGGGGTCGGATTCACCCCTCCACTTT. Amino acid sequence: CASSQWWGSDSPLHF.

This clonotype was seen a few times. This sequence joins TRBV11-3 and TRBJ2-7; 12 nucleotides align to TRBD1. J gave up 2 bases and V 5 bases, and 4 bases lay outside the gene matches. The CDR3 is made up of 15 amino acids. Germline CDR1 reads SGHNT; CDR2 reads YENEEA. The CDR3 reads CASSHRDRGPYEQYF. CDR3 nucleotides: TGTGCCAGCAGCCACCGGGACAGGGGGCCCTACGAGCAGTACTTC.

This sequence joins TRBV28 and TRBJ2-1; the D gene could be TRBD1 or TRBD2 (5 bases each). Trimming cost V 11 bases and J 0 bases, with 11 bases left between them. CDR1 is MDHEN and CDR2 is SYDVKM in the germline V gene. The CDR3 has 13 amino acids. For the CDR3, the DNA is TGTGCCTCGGGGCAAAGCTCCTACAATGAGCAGTTCTTC. It specifies CASGQSSYNEQFF.

The chain links TRBV11-2 to TRBJ2-7; TRBD1 is a possible D gene (5 bases). The CDR3 sequence is 15 residues long. The germline V and J ends were trimmed by 2 bases and 7 bases, with 18 bases remaining between them. Germline V lookup: CDR1 SGHAT, CDR2 FQNNGV. The CDR3 DNA follows: TGTGCCAGCAGCTTATTTCAGGACAAGCTACTGGAGCAGTACTTC. Protein: CASSLFQDKLLEQYF.

The chain carries TRBV28 and TRBJ2-3, with D hard to call. The germline gives CDR1 MDHEN, CDR2 SYDVKM. CDR3 size: 13 residues. Trimming took off 4 bases at V and 2 bases at J, with 7 bases between the two ends. The CDR3 DNA follows: TGTGCCAGCAGTTCTCTCGACACAGATACGCAGTATTTT. This encodes CASSSLDTDTQYF. The full variable domain, rest sourced from reference TRBV28 and TRBJ2-3, is DVKVTQSSRYLVKRTGEKVFLECVQDMDHENMFWYRQDPGLGLRLIYFSYDVKMKEKGDIPEGYSVSREKKERFSLILESASTNQTSMYLCASSSLDTDTQYFGPGTRLTVL.

Note on this clonotype: Given a much more abundant clone one base away, this may be a read error. CDR3 sequence reads: CASGEGDF. The CDR3 DNA reads TGTGCCAGCGGTGAAGGAGATTTT. The rearrangement uses TRBV6-1 and TRBJ2-3; D is uncertain. The CDR3 is 8 amino acids. Looked up from germline, CDR1 is MNHNS and CDR2 is SASEGT.

For this clonotype: Relative to the germline gene, one junction end is altered; a read error may explain this. The chain carries TRBV24-1 and TRBJ2-2; D may be TRBD2 (5 bases). The CDR3 has 15 amino acids. The germline CDR1 and CDR2 sequences are KGHDR and SFDVKD. This CDR3 reads CATSDLLGNTGELIF. The CDR3 DNA sequence: TGTGCCACCAGTGATTTACTCGGTAATACCGGGGAGCTGATTTTT.

This clonotype was seen just once. A read error is possible here, since a much larger clone lies one base away. The V call is TRBV7-3, the J call TRBJ2-2; 10 nucleotides agree with TRBD2. This CDR3 is built from 14 residues. Germline V gene data show CDR1 as SGHTA and CDR2 as FQGTGA. CDR3 protein: CASSGLANTGELLF. The CDR3, as DNA: TGTGCCAGTTCGGGACTAGCGAACACCGGGGAGCTGCTTTTT.

This clonotype was seen at least ten times. The V and J genes are TRBV6-2 or TRBV6-3 and TRBJ2-3; D remains ambiguous. CDR1 is MNHEY and CDR2 is SVGEGT in the germline V gene. With 6 bases removed from V and 6 bases from J, the gap between germline ends came to 7 bases. There are 11 residues in the CDR3. Here the CDR3 DNA reads TGTGCCAGCAGCCCCGCGGATACGCAGTATTTT. This codes for CASSPADTQYF.

This clonotype was picked up many times. The V gene is TRBV6-6, the J gene TRBJ2-3; D is uncertain. From germline, CDR1 is MNHNY and CDR2 SVGAGI (reference sequence). This CDR3 region has 13 residues. The V gene lost 4 bases and the J gene lost 3 bases, with 8 bases spanning the gap. The CDR3 DNA sequence: TGTGCCAGCAGTTTCGGGCTGACAGATACGCAGTATTTT. As protein: CASSFGLTDTQYF.

Of note for this clonotype: The final CDR3 position lacks the conserved phenylalanine or tryptophan, pointing to a likely read error. This chain uses TRBV18 with TRBJ2-1; D unclear. V lost 0 bases and J lost 7, with 16 bases in between. CDR1 and CDR2 from the germline V gene are KGHSH and LQKENI. CDR3 length: 16 residues. CDR3 protein: CASSPPPYLVQNEQFI. CDR3 sequence (DNA): TGTGCCAGCTCACCACCGCCTTATCTAGTCCAAAATGAGCAGTTCATC.

This clonotype showed up many times. The genes are TRBV28 and TRBJ2-3; unclear D gene. In germline, CDR1 is MDHEN, CDR2 SYDVKM. CDR3 length: 14 amino acids. Trimming stripped 2 bases from V and 2 bases from J, with 8 bases between. The CDR3 loop reads CASSLHITTDTQYF. The CDR3 nucleotides are TGTGCCAGCAGTTTACACATAACCACAGATACGCAGTATTTT. The variable domain in full, completed from reference TRBV28 and TRBJ2-3, reads DVKVTQSSRYLVKRTGEKVFLECVQDMDHENMFWYRQDPGLGLRLIYFSYDVKMKEKGDIPEGYSVSREKKERFSLILESASTNQTSMYLCASSLHITTDTQYFGPGTRLTVL.

This clonotype was recorded many times. V and J are TRBV14 and TRBJ1-5; TRBD1 is a possible D gene (5 bases). This CDR3 has 16 residues. The V gene lost 2 bases and the J gene lost 4 bases, with 15 bases spanning the gap. Germline CDR1 and CDR2: SGHDN and FVKESK. The CDR3 nucleotides read TGTGCCAGCAGCCAAATTCGGGGGTTATGTAATCAGCCCCAGCATTTT. Translation: CASSQIRGLCNQPQHF.

This clonotype has more than one count but fewer than ten. The chain carries TRBV12-3 or TRBV12-4 and TRBJ2-1; 7 nucleotides agree with TRBD2. The CDR3 consists of 14 residues. V was pared by 10 bases and J by 3 bases, with 9 bases of the junction left unmatched. CDR3 residues: CANSETSLYNEQFF. CDR3 bases: TGTGCCAATTCCGAGACTAGCCTCTACAATGAGCAGTTCTTC.

This clonotype was observed many times. The V gene is TRBV7-2, the J gene TRBJ2-7, with 9 bases lining up with TRBD2. This CDR3 contains 14 residues. Germline loops: CDR1 SGHTA, CDR2 FQGNSA. The ends lost 4 bases at V and 2 bases at J; junction bases unmatched: 3. The CDR3 DNA follows: TGTGCCAGCAGCTGGGGACTAGCCCCCTACGAGCAGTACTTC. Its translation: CASSWGLAPYEQYF.

This chain connects TRBV13 to TRBJ1-4; D is ambiguous. Trimming took 0 bases from V and 2 from J, leaving 7 bases between them. This CDR3 is built from 15 residues. CDR1 and CDR2 from the germline V gene are PRHDT and FYEKMQ (reference sequence). The DNA for the CDR3 is TGTGCCAGCAGCTTAGGGGGGTCGACTAATGAAAAACTGTTTTTT. This sequence encodes CASSLGGSTNEKLFF.

This clonotype has more than one count but fewer than ten. The rearrangement uses TRBV12-3 or TRBV12-4 and TRBJ2-2; D could derive from TRBD1 or TRBD2 (5 bases each). Between the trimmed V and J ends, which lost 3 bases and 13 bases, there was a span of 12 bases. The CDR3 length is 12 residues. The CDR3: CASSFGGRWLFF. CDR3 nucleotides: TGTGCCAGCAGTTTTGGGGGAAGGTGGCTGTTTTTT.

This clonotype occurred a few times. The chain couples TRBV2 to TRBJ1-2; no firm D call. Trimming removed 7 bases at V and 2 bases at J, with 11 bases between. In germline, CDR1 is SNHLY, CDR2 FYNNEI. This CDR3 comprises 13 residues. CDR3 sequence reads: CASNGRTNYGYTF. The CDR3, as DNA: TGTGCCAGCAATGGCAGGACCAACTATGGCTACACCTTC.

This chain joins TRBV6-6 and TRBJ2-7, with D unresolved. Trimming took 5 bases from V and 6 from J, leaving 8 bases between them. Germline lookup yields CDR1 MNHNY and CDR2 SVGAGI (reference sequence). The CDR3 has 11 residues. This chain's CDR3 is CASSSLLEQYF. The CDR3 region has the DNA TGTGCCAGCAGTAGCCTTCTCGAGCAGTACTTC.

This clonotype was seen more than once but under ten times. The chain carries TRBV28 and TRBJ1-1, with 7 bases lining up with TRBD1. Germline V CDR1 and CDR2: MDHEN, SYDVKM. V lost 5 bases to trimming and J lost 1 base; unmatched junction nucleotides: 10. There are 16 residues in the CDR3. CDR3 loop: CASSLIRQGGNTEAFF. CDR3 DNA: TGTGCCAGCAGTCTCATTAGACAGGGTGGGAACACTGAAGCTTTCTTT.

Many counts were recorded for this clonotype. The V and J genes are TRBV11-2 and TRBJ2-5, with 7 nucleotides matching TRBD1. The CDR3 consists of 15 residues. From germline, CDR1 is SGHAT and CDR2 FQNNGV. Trimming cost V 11 bases and J 1 base; bases outside gene matches: 13. The CDR3 loop is CAGRTGTSIQETQYF. The CDR3 coding sequence is TGTGCCGGCCGGACAGGTACCTCCATCCAAGAGACCCAGTACTTC.

In its sample, this clonotype was seen many times. The chain joins TRBV6-5 to TRBJ2-5; 8 bases line up with TRBD1. With 7 bases clipped from V and 4 bases from J, the junction kept 5 bases outside the gene matches. The CDR3 is 13 amino acids. Germline lookup yields CDR1 MNHEY and CDR2 SVGAGI. Written as DNA, the CDR3 is TGTGCCAGCACCGGACAGGGAGGAGAGACCCAGTACTTC. This sequence encodes CASTGQGGETQYF.

The sample holds many counts of this clonotype. The CDR3 sequence is CASSFPPGGATDTQYF. CDR3 nucleotides: TGTGCCAGCAGTTTCCCCCCAGGGGGCGCGACAGATACGCAGTATTTT. This sequence joins TRBV27 and TRBJ2-3, with 8 bases identical to TRBD1. V lost 3 bases to trimming and J lost 3 bases; unmatched junction nucleotides: 8. Germline-derived CDR1 and CDR2 are MNHEY and SMNVEV (reference sequence). The CDR3 is 16 amino acids.

Worth noting for this clonotype: A much larger clone differs by one base, so this may be a read error. The chain joins TRBV4-2 to TRBJ2-2; D not resolved. Germline lookup yields CDR1 LGHNA and CDR2 YNFKEQ. CDR3 size: 14 residues. Trimming left V 4 bases short and J 6 bases short, with 12 bases between. CDR3 coding DNA: TGTGCCAGCAGCCCGCCCGGCAACCCCGGGGAGCTGTTTTTT. Residues: CASSPPGNPGELFF.

CDR3 sequence (DNA): TGTGCCAGCGCCGGGACACCCAAAGAGACCCAGTACTTC. Translation gives CASAGTPKETQYF. The genes are TRBV6-5 and TRBJ2-5, with D maybe TRBD1 (6 bases). V gave up 8 bases and J gave up 3 bases, with 13 bases separating them. Germline V gene lookup returns CDR1 MNHEY and CDR2 SVGAGI. This CDR3 is 13 amino acids long.

This clonotype was seen a few times. The chain uses TRBV27 and TRBJ2-5, with 8 bases that match TRBD2. V shed 5 bases, J shed 2 bases, and the junction held 7 bases outside the gene matches. CDR3 size: 15 residues. Germline V gene sequence: CDR1 MNHEY, CDR2 SMNVEV (reference sequence). Here the CDR3 reads CASSTSGSRQETQYF. CDR3 in DNA: TGTGCCAGCAGTACGAGCGGGAGTCGGCAAGAGACCCAGTACTTC.

About this clonotype: This CDR3 fails to terminate in the conserved phenylalanine or tryptophan, so it likely reflects a read error. The chain couples TRBV7-9 to TRBJ1-5, with a weak D call TRBD1 (6 bases). CDR1 SEHNR and CDR2 FQNEAQ come from the germline V gene (reference sequence). CDR3 length: 14 residues. The CDR3 DNA reads TGTGCCAGCAGCCGGACAGAAAGCATTCAGCCCCAGCATTTG. Its protein product is CASSRTESIQPQHL.